These T cell receptor beta chains were read from a single sample in a study of blood T cell repertoires in COVID-19. Assay used: immunoSEQ multiplex PCR; TCRdb lists only in-frame clones, some missing. The sample shows some 77,000 clones, roughly 90% of them seen only once. The specimen sequenced was peripheral blood. Source of these receptors: an elderly woman with active or convalescent COVID-19. The CDR3 runs from the conserved cysteine through the conserved F or W. A D gene is named only where the DNA matches it firmly. Not every row has a clone size; where given, it reads once, few, many or a size class.

d_gene,j_gene,abundance,v_gene,CDR3nt,CDR3aa
-,TRBJ2-7,-,TRBV9,TGTGCCAGCGAGGGCTTCCTCTCCTACGAGCAGTACTTC,CASEGFLSYEQYF
TRBD1,TRBJ1-5,-,TRBV6-5,TGTGCCAGCAGGGACAGGGGGCGAGGCAATCAGCCCCAGCATTTT,CASRDRGRGNQPQHF
-,TRBJ1-1,-,TRBV3-1/TRBV3-2,TGTGCCAGCAGTCCGAACGGGAACACTGAAGCTTTCTTT,CASSPNGNTEAFF
TRBD1,TRBJ2-7,-,TRBV12-3/TRBV12-4,TGTGCCAGCAGTTTAGGACAGGGGGGCGAGCAGTACTTC,CASSLGQGGEQYF
-,TRBJ2-3,-,TRBV5-3,TGTGCCAGAAGCTTGCCAGGGTACACAGATACGCAGTATTTT,CARSLPGYTDTQYF
TRBD1,TRBJ1-4,-,TRBV18,TGTGCCAGCTCACCAATGGGACAGCCATTTAATGAAAAACTGTTTTTT,CASSPMGQPFNEKLFF
-,TRBJ2-2,few,TRBV5-4,TGTGCCAGCAGCTTGGGCGCGAACACCGGGGAGCTGTTTTTT,CASSLGANTGELFF
-,TRBJ2-7,-,TRBV9,TGTGCCAGCAGCGTAGTATCAGGAAGCTACGAGCAGTACTTC,CASSVVSGSYEQYF
-,TRBJ1-1,-,TRBV14,TGTGCCAGCAGCCAAAGCGGCACTGAAGCTTTCTTT,CASSQSGTEAFF
-,TRBJ1-4,-,TRBV18,TGTGCCAGCTCACCCAGGATATCTAATGAAAAACTGTTTTTT,CASSPRISNEKLFF
-,TRBJ1-1,-,TRBV27,TGTGCCAGCAGTTTACAGTACATGAACACTGAAGCTTTCTTT,CASSLQYMNTEAFF
TRBD2,TRBJ2-1,-,TRBV4-3,TGCGCCAGCAGCCAAGGAAGACTAGCGGATACCTACAATGAGCAGTTCTTC,CASSQGRLADTYNEQFF
-,TRBJ2-7,-,TRBV6-2/TRBV6-3,TGTGCCAGCAGTTTAGATGGAGAATTTTTTGAGCAGTACTTC,CASSLDGEFFEQYF
-,TRBJ1-1,-,TRBV18,TGTGCCAGCTCACCACAGGGAGGTAGGACTGAAGCTTTCTTT,CASSPQGGRTEAFF
-,TRBJ2-6,-,TRBV4-2,TGTGCCAGCAGCCAAGCCGCCCAGCGGAGCTCTGGGGCCAACGTCCTGACTTTC,CASSQAAQRSSGANVLTF
TRBD1,TRBJ2-5,-,TRBV9,TGTGCCAGCAGCGTAGGGGACAGGGGGCAGGAGACCCAGTACTTC,CASSVGDRGQETQYF
TRBD2,TRBJ2-7,-,TRBV10-3,TGTGCCATCAGGTACGGGACTAGCGGAAGGGGGTACGAGCAGTACTTC,CAIRYGTSGRGYEQYF
TRBD2,TRBJ2-3,-,TRBV19,TGTGCCAGTAGTTGGTTAGCGGGTAGCACAGATACGCAGTATTTT,CASSWLAGSTDTQYF
TRBD1,TRBJ1-1,-,TRBV7-9,TGTGCCAGCAGCCGGAGGCCGACAGGGATGAACACTGAAGCTTTCTTT,CASSRRPTGMNTEAFF
-,TRBJ2-7,-,TRBV7-2,TGTGCCAGCAGCTTAGTTGGCCTCGGGGAGCAGTACTTC,CASSLVGLGEQYF
-,TRBJ2-1,-,TRBV28,TGTGCCAGCAGTTTTGGGGGGTCGTCCTACAATGAGCAGTTCTTC,CASSFGGSSYNEQFF
-,TRBJ2-6,-,TRBV4-3,TGCGCCAGCAGCCAAGTTGGCAGCTCTGGGGCCAACGTCCTGACTTTC,CASSQVGSSGANVLTF
TRBD2,TRBJ2-3,-,TRBV6-2/TRBV6-3,TGTGCCAGCAGTTATGTCTCCGAAGGACTAGCGGGACTGTCAGATACGCAGTATTTT,CASSYVSEGLAGLSDTQYF
TRBD2,TRBJ2-2,-,TRBV19,TGTGCCAGTAGTATAAATTGGGGACTAGCGGGAGCGAGGACCGGGGAGCTGTTTTTT,CASSINWGLAGARTGELFF
TRBD1,TRBJ2-5,-,TRBV3-1/TRBV3-2,TGTGCCAGCAGCCAAGGGACAGGGGAGGAGTACTTC,CASSQGTGEEYF
-,TRBJ2-5,-,TRBV18,TGTGCCAGCTCACCAACAGGTCAAGAGACCCAGTACTTC,CASSPTGQETQYF
TRBD1,TRBJ1-1,-,TRBV19,TGTGCCTCAAAAAAGGACAGGGCCATCACTGAAGCTTTCTTT,CASKKDRAITEAFF
TRBD2,TRBJ2-1,-,TRBV4-1,TGCGCCACCAGCCCGGGGGGGAGCGGGAGGGGTATCCACAATGAGCAGTTCTTC,CATSPGGSGRGIHNEQFF
-,TRBJ1-5,-,TRBV7-8,TGTGCCAGCAGCCCCGGACAGAGGGATCTGCCCCAGCATTTT,CASSPGQRDLPQHF
TRBD2,TRBJ2-2,once,TRBV5-5,TGTGCCAGCAGCTGGGGGAGGGTCGGCGGGGAGCTGTTTTTT,CASSWGRVGGELFF
-,TRBJ2-3,few,TRBV5-5,TGTGCCAGCAGCTTGGCCCCCAACACAGATACGCAGTATTTT,CASSLAPNTDTQYF
-,TRBJ1-5,-,TRBV3-1/TRBV3-2,TGTGCCAGCAGCGAATCGGGAGTCAGCAATCAGCCCCAGCATTTT,CASSESGVSNQPQHF
TRBD1,TRBJ2-7,-,TRBV25-1,TGTGCCAGCAGTGGGATCCCGGGACAGGGGAAACCCTACGAGCAGTACTTC,CASSGIPGQGKPYEQYF
-,TRBJ2-1,-,TRBV29-1,TGCAGCGTTCTAGGATCATACAATGAGCAGTTCTTC,CSVLGSYNEQFF
TRBD2,TRBJ2-3,-,TRBV7-9,TGTGCCAGCAGCCCAGAGACTAGCGGGGATACGCAGTATTTT,CASSPETSGDTQYF
-,TRBJ1-1,-,TRBV29-1,TGCAGCACCGGGGGAAGGGATTGGACTGAAGCTTTCTTT,CSTGGRDWTEAFF
-,TRBJ2-2,-,TRBV23-1,TGCGCCAGCAGTCACAGCACCGGGGAGCTGTTTTTT,CASSHSTGELFF
-,TRBJ1-3,-,TRBV9,TGTGCCAGCAGCACCCAGATGGGGCGGATTGGAAACACCATATATTTT,CASSTQMGRIGNTIYF
-,TRBJ1-2,-,TRBV28,TGTGCCAGCAGTTTATTAGTACAGGGAGACTATGGCTACACCTTC,CASSLLVQGDYGYTF
-,TRBJ2-2,-,TRBV5-8,TGTGCCAGCACCCACGGAGTCGGGGAGCTGTTTTTT,CASTHGVGELFF